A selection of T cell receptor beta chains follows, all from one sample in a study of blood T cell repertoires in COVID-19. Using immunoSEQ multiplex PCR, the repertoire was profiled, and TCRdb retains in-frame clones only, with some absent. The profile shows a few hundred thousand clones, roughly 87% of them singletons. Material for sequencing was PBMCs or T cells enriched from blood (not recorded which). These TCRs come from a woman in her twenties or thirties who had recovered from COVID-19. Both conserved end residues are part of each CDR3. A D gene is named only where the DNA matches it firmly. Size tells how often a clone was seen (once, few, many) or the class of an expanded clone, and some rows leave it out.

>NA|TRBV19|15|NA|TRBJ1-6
CASSRGGVNNSPLHF
TGTGCCAGTAGTAGGGGGGGAGTCAATAATTCACCCCTCCACTTT
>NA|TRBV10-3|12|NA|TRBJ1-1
CAITGEDRQAFF
TGTGCCATCACCGGAGAGGACAGACAAGCTTTCTTT
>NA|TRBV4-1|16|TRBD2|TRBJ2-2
CASSQSSGTSIGELFF
TGCGCCAGCAGCCAATCCTCCGGGACTAGCATCGGGGAGCTGTTTTTT
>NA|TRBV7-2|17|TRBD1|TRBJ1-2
CASSLDLTGTGDYGYTF
TGTGCCAGCAGCTTAGATTTAACCGGGACAGGGGACTATGGCTACACCTTC
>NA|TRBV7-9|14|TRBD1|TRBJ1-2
CASSLGDRGWGYTF
TGTGCCAGCAGCTTAGGGGACAGGGGATGGGGCTACACCTTC
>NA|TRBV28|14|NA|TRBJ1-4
CASSEGATNEKLFF
TGTGCCAGCAGCGAGGGGGCAACTAATGAAAAACTGTTTTTT
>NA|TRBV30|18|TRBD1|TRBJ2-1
CAWRDTRTRDSSYNEQFF
TGTGCCTGGAGAGACACCCGGACCCGGGACAGCTCCTACAATGAGCAGTTCTTC
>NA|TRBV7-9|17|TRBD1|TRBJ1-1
CASSPRSDRHPNTEAFF
TGTGCCAGCAGCCCCCGATCGGACAGGCACCCGAACACTGAAGCTTTCTTT
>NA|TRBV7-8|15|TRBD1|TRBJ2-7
CASSVTPGGQYEQYF
TGTGCCAGCAGCGTTACCCCAGGGGGCCAGTACGAGCAGTACTTC
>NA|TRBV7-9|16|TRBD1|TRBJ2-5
CASSRWTGPGTETQYF
TGTGCCAGCAGCAGGTGGACAGGGCCCGGGACAGAGACCCAGTACTTC
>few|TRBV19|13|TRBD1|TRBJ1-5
CASSNTGAQPQHF
TGTGCCAGTAGTAATACAGGGGCTCAGCCCCAGCATTTT
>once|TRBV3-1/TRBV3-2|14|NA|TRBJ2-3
CASSQDLRADTQYF
TGTGCCAGCAGCCAAGATCTCAGGGCAGATACGCAGTATTTT
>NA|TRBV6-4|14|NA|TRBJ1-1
CASSDRAGRTEAFF
TGTGCCAGCAGTGATCGGGCGGGTCGCACTGAAGCTTTCTTT
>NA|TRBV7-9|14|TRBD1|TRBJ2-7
CASSIGQGANEQYF
TGTGCCAGCAGCATCGGACAGGGGGCCAACGAGCAGTACTTC
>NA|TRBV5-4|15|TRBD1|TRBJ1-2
CASSFPRQGDSGYTF
TGTGCCAGCAGCTTTCCGAGACAGGGGGACAGTGGCTACACCTTC
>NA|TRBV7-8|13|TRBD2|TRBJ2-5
CASSSSGEETQYF
TGTGCCAGCAGCTCTAGCGGGGAAGAGACCCAGTACTTC
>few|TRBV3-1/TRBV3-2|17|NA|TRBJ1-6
CASSQGEVCSYNSPLHF
TGTGCCAGCAGCCAAGGGGAGGTTTGCTCCTATAATTCACCCCTCCACTTT
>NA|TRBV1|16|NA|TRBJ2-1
CTSNKQAGGPENEQFF
TGCACCAGCAACAAACAAGCGGGGGGGCCCGAAAATGAGCAGTTCTTC
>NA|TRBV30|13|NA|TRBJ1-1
CAWSPGLNTEAFF
TGTGCCTGGAGCCCAGGGTTGAACACTGAAGCTTTCTTT
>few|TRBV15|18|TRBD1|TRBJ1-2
CATSRTSGQGFSNYGYTF
TGTGCCACCAGCAGAACGAGTGGACAGGGGTTTTCTAACTATGGCTACACCTTC
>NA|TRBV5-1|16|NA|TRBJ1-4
CASSRDNRRLGEKLFF
TGCGCCAGCAGCCGGGACAACCGCCGTTTGGGTGAAAAACTGTTTTTT
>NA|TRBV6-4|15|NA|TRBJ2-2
CASSQRATNTGELFF
TGTGCCAGCAGTCAGCGGGCTACGAACACCGGGGAGCTGTTTTTT
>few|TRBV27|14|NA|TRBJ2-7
CASSPGQTGNEQYF
TGTGCCAGCAGTCCCGGACAGACGGGAAACGAGCAGTACTTC
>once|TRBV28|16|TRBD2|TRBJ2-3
CASSFELAGITDTQYF
TGTGCCAGCAGTTTTGAACTAGCGGGGATCACAGATACGCAGTATTTT
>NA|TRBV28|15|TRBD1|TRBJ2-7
CASSPSTGAYLEQYF
TGTGCCAGCAGTCCTTCAACAGGGGCATACCTCGAGCAGTACTTC
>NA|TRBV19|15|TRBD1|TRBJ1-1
CASSIPRTGVTEAFF
TGTGCCAGTAGTATACCAAGGACAGGGGTTACTGAAGCTTTCTTT
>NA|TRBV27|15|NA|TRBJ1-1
CASIRRGSTNTEAFF
TGTGCCAGCATTAGGCGAGGAAGCACGAACACTGAAGCTTTCTTT
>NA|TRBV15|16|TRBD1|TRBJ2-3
CATRGRGSRGTDTQYF
TGTGCCACCAGAGGCAGGGGGAGCCGCGGCACAGATACGCAGTATTTT
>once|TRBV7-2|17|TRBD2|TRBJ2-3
CASSSPGLAGFTDTQYF
TGTGCCAGCAGCTCCCCGGGACTAGCGGGATTCACAGATACGCAGTATTTT
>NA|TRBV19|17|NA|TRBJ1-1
CASSIGTGFFMNTEAFF
TGTGCCAGTAGTATAGGTACAGGGTTCTTCATGAACACTGAAGCTTTCTTT
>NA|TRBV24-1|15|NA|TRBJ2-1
CATSRQDESYNEQFF
TGTGCCACCAGCAGACAGGATGAGTCCTACAATGAGCAGTTCTTC
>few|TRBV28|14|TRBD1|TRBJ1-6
CASSLTRTGPPLHF
TGTGCCAGCAGTTTGACTCGGACAGGTCCACCCCTCCACTTT
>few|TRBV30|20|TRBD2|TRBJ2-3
CAWSANNKALAGASTDTQYF
TGTGCCTGGAGTGCAAACAATAAGGCTCTAGCGGGGGCCAGTACAGATACGCAGTATTTT
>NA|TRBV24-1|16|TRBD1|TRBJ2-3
CATSDFRQGGTDTQYF
TGTGCCACCAGTGATTTCCGACAGGGCGGCACAGATACGCAGTATTTT
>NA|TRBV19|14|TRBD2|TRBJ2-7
CASSDSGGPMTILF
TGTGCCAGTAGCGATTCGGGGGGGCCCATGACTATCCTCTTC
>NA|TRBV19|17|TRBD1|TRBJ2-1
CASSTTGTGNPHNEQFF
TGTGCCAGTAGTACTACGGGGACAGGGAACCCTCACAATGAGCAGTTCTTC
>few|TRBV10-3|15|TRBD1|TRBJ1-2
CAISENLGQRYGYTF
TGTGCCATCAGTGAGAATCTGGGACAGCGCTATGGCTACACCTTC
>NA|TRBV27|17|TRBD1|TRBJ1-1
CASRYKGQGMLNTEAFF
TGTGCCAGCAGATACAAGGGACAGGGGATGTTGAACACTGAAGCTTTCTTT
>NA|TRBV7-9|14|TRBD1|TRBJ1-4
CASSYRGTNEKLFF
TGTGCCAGCAGCTACAGGGGAACTAATGAAAAACTGTTTTTT
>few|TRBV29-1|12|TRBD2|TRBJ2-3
CSVRTSADTQYF
TGCAGCGTAAGGACTAGTGCAGATACGCAGTATTTT
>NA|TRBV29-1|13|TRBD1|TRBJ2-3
CSADRGATDTQYF
TGCAGCGCCGACAGGGGCGCCACAGATACGCAGTATTTT
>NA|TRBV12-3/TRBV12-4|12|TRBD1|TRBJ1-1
CASSLDRIEAFF
TGTGCCAGCAGTCTGGACAGGATTGAAGCTTTCTTT
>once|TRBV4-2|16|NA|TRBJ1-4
CASSQASARANEKLFF
TGTGCCAGCAGCCAAGCATCGGCGCGGGCTAATGAAAAACTGTTTTTT
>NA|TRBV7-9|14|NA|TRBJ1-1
CASSPQTLNTEAFF
TGTGCCAGCAGCCCCCAGACACTGAACACTGAAGCTTTCTTT
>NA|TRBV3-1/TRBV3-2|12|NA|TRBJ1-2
CASSLQGPDYTF
TGTGCCAGCAGCCTACAGGGTCCCGACTACACCTTC
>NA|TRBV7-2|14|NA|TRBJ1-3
CASSSTPAGNTIYF
TGTGCCAGCAGCTCCACCCCGGCTGGAAACACCATATATTTT